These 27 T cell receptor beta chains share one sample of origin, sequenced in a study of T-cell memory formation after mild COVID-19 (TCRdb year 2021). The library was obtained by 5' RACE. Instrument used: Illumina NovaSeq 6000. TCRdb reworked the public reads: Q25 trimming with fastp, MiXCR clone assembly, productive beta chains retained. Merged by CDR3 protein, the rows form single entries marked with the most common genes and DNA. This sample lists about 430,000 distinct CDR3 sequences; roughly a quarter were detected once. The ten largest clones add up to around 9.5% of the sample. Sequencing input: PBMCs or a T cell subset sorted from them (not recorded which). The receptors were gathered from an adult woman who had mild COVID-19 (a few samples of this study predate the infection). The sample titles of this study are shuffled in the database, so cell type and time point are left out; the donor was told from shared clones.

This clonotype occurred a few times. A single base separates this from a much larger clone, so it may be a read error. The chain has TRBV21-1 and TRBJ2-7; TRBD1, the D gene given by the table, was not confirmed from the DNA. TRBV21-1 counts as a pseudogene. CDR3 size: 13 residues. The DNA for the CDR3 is TGTGCCAGCAGCAAAACAGGGGGCTACGAGCAGTACTTC. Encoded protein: CASSKTGGYEQYF.

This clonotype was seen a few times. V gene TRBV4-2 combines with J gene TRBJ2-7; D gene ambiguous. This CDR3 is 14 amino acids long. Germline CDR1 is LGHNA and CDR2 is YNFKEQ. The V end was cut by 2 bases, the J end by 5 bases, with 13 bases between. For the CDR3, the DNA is TGTGCCAGCAGCCAACTCCCTCCGATAAACGAGCAGTACTTC. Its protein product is CASSQLPPINEQYF.

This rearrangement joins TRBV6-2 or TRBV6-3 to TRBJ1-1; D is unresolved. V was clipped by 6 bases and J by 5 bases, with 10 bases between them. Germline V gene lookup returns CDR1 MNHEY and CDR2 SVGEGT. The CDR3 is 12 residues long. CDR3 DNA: TGTGCCAGCAGACCTGGAGGGACTGAAGCTTTCTTT. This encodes CASRPGGTEAFF.

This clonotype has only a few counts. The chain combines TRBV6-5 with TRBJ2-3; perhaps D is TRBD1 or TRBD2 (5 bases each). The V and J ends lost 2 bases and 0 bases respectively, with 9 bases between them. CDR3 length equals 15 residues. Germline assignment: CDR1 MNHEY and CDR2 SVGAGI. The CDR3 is CASSYRDPSTDTQYF. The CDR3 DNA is TGTGCCAGCAGTTACCGGGACCCAAGCACAGATACGCAGTATTTT.

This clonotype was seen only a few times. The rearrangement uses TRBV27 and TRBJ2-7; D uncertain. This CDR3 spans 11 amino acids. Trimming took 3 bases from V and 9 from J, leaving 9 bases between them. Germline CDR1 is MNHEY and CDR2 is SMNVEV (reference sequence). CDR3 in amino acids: CASSLVLGQYF. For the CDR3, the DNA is TGTGCCAGCAGTTTGGTATTGGGGCAGTACTTC.

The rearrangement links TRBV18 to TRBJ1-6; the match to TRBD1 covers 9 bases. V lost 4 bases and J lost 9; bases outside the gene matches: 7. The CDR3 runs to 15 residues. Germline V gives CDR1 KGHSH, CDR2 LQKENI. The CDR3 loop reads CASSRGQGDGSPLHF. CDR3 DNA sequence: TGTGCCAGCTCACGGGGACAGGGAGATGGTTCACCCCTCCACTTT.

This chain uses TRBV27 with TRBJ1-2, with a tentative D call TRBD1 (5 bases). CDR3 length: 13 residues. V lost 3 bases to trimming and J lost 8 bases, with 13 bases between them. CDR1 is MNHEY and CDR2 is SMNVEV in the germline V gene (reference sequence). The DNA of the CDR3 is TGTGCCAGCAGTTTCAAGGGGTCGTGGGGCTACACCTTC. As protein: CASSFKGSWGYTF.

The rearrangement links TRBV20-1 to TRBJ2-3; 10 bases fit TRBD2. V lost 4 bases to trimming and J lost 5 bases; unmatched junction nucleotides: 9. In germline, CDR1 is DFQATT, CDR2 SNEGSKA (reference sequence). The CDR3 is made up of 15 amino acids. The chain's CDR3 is CSATSGGALVDTQYF. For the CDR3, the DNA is TGCAGTGCTACGAGCGGGGGGGCATTAGTAGATACGCAGTATTTT.

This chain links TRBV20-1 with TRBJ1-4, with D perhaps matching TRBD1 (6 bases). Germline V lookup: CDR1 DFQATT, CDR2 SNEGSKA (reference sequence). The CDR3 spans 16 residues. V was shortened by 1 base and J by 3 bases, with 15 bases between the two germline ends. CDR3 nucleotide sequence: TGCAGTGCTAGAGGCGGGGGCGGCGGAGCTAATGAAAAACTGTTTTTT. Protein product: CSARGGGGGANEKLFF.

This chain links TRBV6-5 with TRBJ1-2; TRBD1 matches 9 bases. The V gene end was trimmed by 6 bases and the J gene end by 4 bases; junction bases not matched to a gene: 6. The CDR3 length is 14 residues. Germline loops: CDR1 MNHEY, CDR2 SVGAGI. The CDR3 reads CASSRTGGPYGYTF. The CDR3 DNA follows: TGTGCCAGCAGCCGTACAGGGGGCCCCTATGGCTACACCTTC.

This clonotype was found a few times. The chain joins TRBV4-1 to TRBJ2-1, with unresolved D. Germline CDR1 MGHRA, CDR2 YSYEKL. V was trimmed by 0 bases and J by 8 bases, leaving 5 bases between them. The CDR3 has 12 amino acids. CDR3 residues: CASSQEFHEQFF. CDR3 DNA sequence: TGCGCCAGCAGCCAAGAGTTCCATGAGCAGTTCTTC.

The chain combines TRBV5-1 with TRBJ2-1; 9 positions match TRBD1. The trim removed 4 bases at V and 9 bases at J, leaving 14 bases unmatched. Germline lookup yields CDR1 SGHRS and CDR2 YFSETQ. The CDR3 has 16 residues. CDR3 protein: CASSPSGQGIYGEQFF. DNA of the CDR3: TGCGCCAGCAGCCCCTCAGGACAGGGGATATATGGTGAGCAGTTCTTC.

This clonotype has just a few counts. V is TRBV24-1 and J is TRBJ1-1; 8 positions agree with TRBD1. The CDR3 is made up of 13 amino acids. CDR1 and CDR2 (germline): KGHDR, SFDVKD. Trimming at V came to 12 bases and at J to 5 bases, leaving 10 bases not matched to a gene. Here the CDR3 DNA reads TGTGCCGCCGCGCAGGGGGCCGCTACTGAAGCTTTCTTT. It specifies CAAAQGAATEAFF.

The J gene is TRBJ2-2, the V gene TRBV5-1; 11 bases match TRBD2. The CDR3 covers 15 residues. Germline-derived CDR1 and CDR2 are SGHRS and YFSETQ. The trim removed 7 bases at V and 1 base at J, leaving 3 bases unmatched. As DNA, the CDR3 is TGCGCCAGCGGTACTAGCGGGAGGAACACCGGGGAGCTGTTTTTT. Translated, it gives CASGTSGRNTGELFF.

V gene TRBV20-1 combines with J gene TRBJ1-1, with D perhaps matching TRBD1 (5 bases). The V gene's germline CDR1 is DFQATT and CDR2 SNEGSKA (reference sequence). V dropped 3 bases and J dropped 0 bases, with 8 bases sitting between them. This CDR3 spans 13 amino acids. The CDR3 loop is CSASPGLNTEAFF. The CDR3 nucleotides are TGCAGTGCTAGCCCAGGGTTGAACACTGAAGCTTTCTTT.

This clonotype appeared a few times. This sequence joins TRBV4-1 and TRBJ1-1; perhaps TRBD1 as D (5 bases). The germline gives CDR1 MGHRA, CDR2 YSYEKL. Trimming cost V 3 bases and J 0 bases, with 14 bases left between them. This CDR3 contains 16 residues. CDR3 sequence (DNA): TGCGCCAGCAGCCAGGCCCTTCAGGGAATGAACACTGAAGCTTTCTTT. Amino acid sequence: CASSQALQGMNTEAFF.

CDR3 DNA sequence: TGTGCCAGCAGTTTAATGTCTAAAGGGTACACTGAAGCTTTCTTT. This gives the protein CASSLMSKGYTEAFF. The chain uses TRBV12-3 or TRBV12-4 and TRBJ1-1, with D uncertain. The CDR3 runs to 15 residues. The V gene lost 2 bases and the J gene lost 3 bases, with 13 bases spanning the gap.

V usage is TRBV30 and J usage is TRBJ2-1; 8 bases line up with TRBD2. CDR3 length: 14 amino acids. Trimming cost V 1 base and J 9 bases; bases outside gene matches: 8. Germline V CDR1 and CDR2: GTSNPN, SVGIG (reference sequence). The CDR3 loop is CAWSAGGAGGEQFF. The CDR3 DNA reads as TGTGCCTGGAGTGCGGGAGGGGCCGGGGGTGAGCAGTTCTTC.

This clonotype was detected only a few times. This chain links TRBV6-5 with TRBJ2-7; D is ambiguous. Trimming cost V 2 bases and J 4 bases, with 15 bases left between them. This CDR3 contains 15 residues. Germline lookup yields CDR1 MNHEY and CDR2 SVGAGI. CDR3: CASSYGFGKAYEQYF. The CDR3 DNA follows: TGTGCCAGCAGTTACGGTTTTGGTAAGGCTTACGAGCAGTACTTC.

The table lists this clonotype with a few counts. The CDR3 bases are TGTGCCAGCAGCTTAGGACAGGGGGTCCTCTACGAGCAGTACTTC. Its translation is CASSLGQGVLYEQYF. The chain links TRBV11-3 to TRBJ2-7, with 9 bases identical to TRBD1. The CDR3 has 15 residues. From germline, CDR1 is SGHNT and CDR2 YENEEA. V was clipped by 1 base and J by 3 bases; unmatched bases: 4.

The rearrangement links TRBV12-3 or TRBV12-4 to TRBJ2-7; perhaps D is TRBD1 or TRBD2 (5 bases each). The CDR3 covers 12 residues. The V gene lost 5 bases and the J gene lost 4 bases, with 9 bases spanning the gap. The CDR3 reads CASSPGQYEQYF. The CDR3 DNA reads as TGTGCCAGCAGTCCGGGGCAATACGAGCAGTACTTC.

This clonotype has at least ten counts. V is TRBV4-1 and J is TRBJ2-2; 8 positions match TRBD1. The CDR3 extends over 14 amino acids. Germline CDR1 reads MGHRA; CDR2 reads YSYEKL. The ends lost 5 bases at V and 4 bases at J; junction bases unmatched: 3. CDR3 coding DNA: TGCGCCAGCAGCAGGGACAGGTCCACCGGGGAGCTGTTTTTT. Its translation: CASSRDRSTGELFF.

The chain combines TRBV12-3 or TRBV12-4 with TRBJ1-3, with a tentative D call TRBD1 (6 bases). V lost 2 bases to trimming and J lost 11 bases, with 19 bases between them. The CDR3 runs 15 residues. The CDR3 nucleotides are TGTGCCAGCAGTTTAAGGGGGGCCCCGAGTGCGGCCATATATTTT. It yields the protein CASSLRGAPSAAIYF.

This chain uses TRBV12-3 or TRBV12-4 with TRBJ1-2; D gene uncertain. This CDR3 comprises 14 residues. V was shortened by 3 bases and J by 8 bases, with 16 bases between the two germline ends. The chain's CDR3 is CASSLAAGSAGYTF. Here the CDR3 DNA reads TGTGCCAGCAGTTTGGCGGCCGGAAGTGCGGGCTACACCTTC.

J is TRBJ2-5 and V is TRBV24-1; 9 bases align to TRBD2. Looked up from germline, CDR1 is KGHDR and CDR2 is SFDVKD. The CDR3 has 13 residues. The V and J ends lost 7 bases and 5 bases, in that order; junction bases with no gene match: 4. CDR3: CATRRGGEETQYF. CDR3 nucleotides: TGTGCCACCAGACGCGGGGGGGAGGAGACCCAGTACTTC.

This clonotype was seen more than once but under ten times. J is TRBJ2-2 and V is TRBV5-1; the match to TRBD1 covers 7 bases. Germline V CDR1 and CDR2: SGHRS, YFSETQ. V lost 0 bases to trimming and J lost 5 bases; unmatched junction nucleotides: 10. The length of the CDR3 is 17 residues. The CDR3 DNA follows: TGCGCCAGCAGCTTGGGCGATGGACAGGTTGGAACCGGGGAGCTGTTTTTT. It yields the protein CASSLGDGQVGTGELFF.

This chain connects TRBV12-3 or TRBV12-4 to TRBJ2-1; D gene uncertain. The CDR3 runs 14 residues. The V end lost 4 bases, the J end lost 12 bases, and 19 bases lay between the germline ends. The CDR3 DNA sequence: TGTGCCAGCAGTTCGCCCCGGGTTCTTTCGGCGCAGTTCTTC. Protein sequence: CASSSPRVLSAQFF.